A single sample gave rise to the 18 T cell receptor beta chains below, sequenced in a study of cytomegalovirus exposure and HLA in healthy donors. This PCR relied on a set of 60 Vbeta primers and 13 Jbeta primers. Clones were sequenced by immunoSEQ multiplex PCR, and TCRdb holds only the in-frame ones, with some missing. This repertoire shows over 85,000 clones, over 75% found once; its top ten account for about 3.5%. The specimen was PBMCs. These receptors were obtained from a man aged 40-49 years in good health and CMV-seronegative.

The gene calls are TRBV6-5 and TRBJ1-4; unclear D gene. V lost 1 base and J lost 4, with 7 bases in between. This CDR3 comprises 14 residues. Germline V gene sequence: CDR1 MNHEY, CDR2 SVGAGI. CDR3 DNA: TGTGCCAGCAGTTACTTCTCGGGTAATGAAAAACTGTTTTTT. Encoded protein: CASSYFSGNEKLFF.

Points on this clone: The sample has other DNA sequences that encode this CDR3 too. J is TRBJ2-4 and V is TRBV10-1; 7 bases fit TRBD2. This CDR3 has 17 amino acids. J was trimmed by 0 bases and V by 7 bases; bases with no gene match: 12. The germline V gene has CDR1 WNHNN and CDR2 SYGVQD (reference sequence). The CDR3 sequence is CASTLLASGIAKNIQYF. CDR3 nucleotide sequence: TGCGCCAGCACTCTCCTGGCGAGCGGGATAGCCAAAAACATTCAGTACTTC.

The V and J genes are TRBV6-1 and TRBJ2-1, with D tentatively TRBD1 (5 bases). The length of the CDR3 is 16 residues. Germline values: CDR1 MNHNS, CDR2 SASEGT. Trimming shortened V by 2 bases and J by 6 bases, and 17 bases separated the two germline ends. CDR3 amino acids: CASSEWVAGFANEQFF. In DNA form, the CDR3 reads TGTGCCAGCAGTGAATGGGTGGCAGGGTTTGCCAATGAGCAGTTCTTC.

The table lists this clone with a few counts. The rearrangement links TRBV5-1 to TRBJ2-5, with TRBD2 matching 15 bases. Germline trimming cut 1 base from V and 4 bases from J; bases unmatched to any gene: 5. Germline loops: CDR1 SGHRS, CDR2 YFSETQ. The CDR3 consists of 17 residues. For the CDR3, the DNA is TGCGCCAGCAGCTTGAGGACTAGCGGGAGGGGTGGAGAGACCCAGTACTTC. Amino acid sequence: CASSLRTSGRGGETQYF.

In nucleotides, the CDR3 is TGCAGCGTGAGGGGGAAAGAGACCCAGTACTTC. Amino acid sequence: CSVRGKETQYF. This sequence joins TRBV29-1 and TRBJ2-5; possible D gene TRBD1, 6 bases. Deletions cut 6 bases from V and 3 bases from J, with 8 bases between. The CDR3 spans 11 residues. Germline assignment: CDR1 SQVTM and CDR2 ANQGSEA.

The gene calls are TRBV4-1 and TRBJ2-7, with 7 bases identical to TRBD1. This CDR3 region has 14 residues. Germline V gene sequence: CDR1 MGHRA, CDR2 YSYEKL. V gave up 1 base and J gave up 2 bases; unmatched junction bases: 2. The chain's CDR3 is CASSQGQGAYEQYF. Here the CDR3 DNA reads TGCGCCAGCAGCCAAGGCCAGGGGGCCTACGAGCAGTACTTC.

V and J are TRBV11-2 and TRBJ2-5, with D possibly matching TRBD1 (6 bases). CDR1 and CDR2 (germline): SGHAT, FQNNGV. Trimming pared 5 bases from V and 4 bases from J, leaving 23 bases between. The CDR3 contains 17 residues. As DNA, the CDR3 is TGTGCCAGCAGCCCCCTGGGGGTGACAGGACGAGGAGAGACCCAGTACTTC. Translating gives CASSPLGVTGRGETQYF.

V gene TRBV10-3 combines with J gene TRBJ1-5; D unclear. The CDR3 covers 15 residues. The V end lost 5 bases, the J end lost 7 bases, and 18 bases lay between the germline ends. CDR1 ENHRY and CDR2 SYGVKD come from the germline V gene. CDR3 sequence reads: CAISPSGDIRQPQHF. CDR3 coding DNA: TGTGCCATCAGTCCTTCCGGGGATATCAGGCAGCCCCAGCATTTT.

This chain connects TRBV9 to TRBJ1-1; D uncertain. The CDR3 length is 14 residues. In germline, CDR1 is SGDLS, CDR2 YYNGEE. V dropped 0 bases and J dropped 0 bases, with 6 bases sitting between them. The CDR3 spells CASSVGPLNTEAFF. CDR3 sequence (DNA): TGTGCCAGCAGCGTAGGGCCGCTGAACACTGAAGCTTTCTTT.

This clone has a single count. The CDR3 sequence is CASSDRGLTKNIQYF. In DNA, the CDR3 is TGTGCCAGCAGTGACAGGGGGCTGACCAAAAACATTCAGTACTTC. This chain uses TRBV2 with TRBJ2-4; the match to TRBD1 covers 8 bases. The germline V gene encodes CDR1 SNHLY and CDR2 FYNNEI. CDR3 length: 15 amino acids. Trimming removed 3 bases from V and 2 bases from J; junction bases left unmatched: 3.

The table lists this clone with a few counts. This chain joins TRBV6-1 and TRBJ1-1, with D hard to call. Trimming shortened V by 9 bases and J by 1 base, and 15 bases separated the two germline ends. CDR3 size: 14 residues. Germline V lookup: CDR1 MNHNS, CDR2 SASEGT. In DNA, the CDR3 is TGTGCCAGTAGAAAGACGCAGGCGAACACTGAAGCTTTCTTT. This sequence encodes CASRKTQANTEAFF.

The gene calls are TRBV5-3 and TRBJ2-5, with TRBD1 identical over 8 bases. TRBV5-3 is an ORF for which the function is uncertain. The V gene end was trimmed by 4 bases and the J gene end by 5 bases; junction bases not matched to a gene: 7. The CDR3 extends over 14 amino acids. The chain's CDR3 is CARSPGQDQETQYF. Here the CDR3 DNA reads TGTGCCAGAAGCCCGGGACAGGATCAGGAGACCCAGTACTTC.

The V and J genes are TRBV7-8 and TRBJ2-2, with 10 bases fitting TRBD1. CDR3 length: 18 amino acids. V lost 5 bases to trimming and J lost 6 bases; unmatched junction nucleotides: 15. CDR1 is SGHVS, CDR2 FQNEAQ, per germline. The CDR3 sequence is CASSPTGTGVKRAGELFF. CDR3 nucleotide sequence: TGTGCCAGCAGCCCGACCGGGACAGGGGTAAAAAGGGCCGGGGAGCTGTTTTTT.

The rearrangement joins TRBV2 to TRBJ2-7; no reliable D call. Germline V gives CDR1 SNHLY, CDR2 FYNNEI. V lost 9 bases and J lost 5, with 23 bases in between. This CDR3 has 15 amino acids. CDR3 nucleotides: TGTGCCAGGAAGAGAGTCGTTGGGCCGAGCCACGAGCAGTACTTC. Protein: CARKRVVGPSHEQYF.

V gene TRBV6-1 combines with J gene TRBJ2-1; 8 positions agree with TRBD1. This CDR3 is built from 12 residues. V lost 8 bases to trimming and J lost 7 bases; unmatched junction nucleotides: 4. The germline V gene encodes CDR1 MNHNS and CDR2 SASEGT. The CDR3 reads CASSGGVNEQFF. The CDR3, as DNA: TGTGCCAGCTCAGGGGGCGTGAATGAGCAGTTCTTC.

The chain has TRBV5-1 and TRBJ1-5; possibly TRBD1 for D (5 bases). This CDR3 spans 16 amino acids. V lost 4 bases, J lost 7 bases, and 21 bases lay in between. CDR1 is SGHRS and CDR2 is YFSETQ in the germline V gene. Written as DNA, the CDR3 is TGCGCCAGCAGCACGGGGGACGGGCCAGTGAAACAGCCCCAGCATTTT. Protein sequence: CASSTGDGPVKQPQHF.

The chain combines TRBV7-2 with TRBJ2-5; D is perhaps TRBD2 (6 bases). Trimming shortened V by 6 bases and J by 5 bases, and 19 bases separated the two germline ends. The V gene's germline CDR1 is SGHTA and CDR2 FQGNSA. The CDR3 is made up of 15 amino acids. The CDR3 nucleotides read TGTGCCAGCAGTGGGGATGGGGGGAGATGGGAGACCCAGTACTTC. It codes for CASSGDGGRWETQYF.

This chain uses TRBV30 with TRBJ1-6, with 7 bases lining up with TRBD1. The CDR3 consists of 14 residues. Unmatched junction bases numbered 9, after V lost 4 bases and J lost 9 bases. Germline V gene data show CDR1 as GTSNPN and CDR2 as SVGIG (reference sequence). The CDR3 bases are TGTGCCTGGATCCCAGGGGGTGATAGTTCACCCCTCCACTTT. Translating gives CAWIPGGDSSPLHF.